The clone carrying this T cell receptor beta chain was found a few times. The antigen is not known. This entry comes from a study of beta chain features in type 1 diabetes. Study background: Healthy donors, compared against patients, showed similar age, gender and cell yields. Study-level findings and limits: A potential PCR bias toward shorter templates would be equal in patient and control samples. VDJ junctions sequenced from type 1 diabetes patients showed fewer insertions and more deletions.

Germline values: CDR1 MDHEN, CDR2 SYDVKM. V dropped 5 bases and J dropped 7 bases, with 20 bases sitting between them. CDR3 length equals 16 residues. Of the isolated RNA, all was reverse transcribed, and so the sequenced material was expressed TCRB transcripts. For naive, central memory and regulatory T cell samples, reads averaged roughly 3.7 million. Libraries were prepared by immunoSEQ multiplex PCR; TCRdb keeps only in-frame clonotypes and omits some of them. The profile shows hundreds of thousands of clones, more than 11% of them singletons. The TCR comes from a man aged 25-40 years in good health. Sequencing input: naive CD4+ T cells from blood. The rearrangement links TRBV28 to TRBJ1-4; unclear D gene. CDR3 protein: CASSPHTSGYLEKLFF. CDR3 in DNA: TGTGCCAGCAGTCCCCATACGTCAGGATATCTTGAAAAACTGTTTTTT.